The clone carrying this T cell receptor (beta chain) was observed a single time. The target antigen is unknown. The PCR employed 60 Vbeta primers together with 13 Jbeta primers. The protocol was immunoSEQ multiplex PCR, while the TCRdb copy is restricted to in-frame clones and leaves out a portion. The sample has 99,000 or so clones, roughly 80% seen once. The data stem from a study of cytomegalovirus exposure and HLA in healthy donors. Study at large: Unique TCRs from HLA-typed donors, 70 million to 100 million of them, were held in an early data release.

Study outcomes and limitations: A later analysis found most CMV-associated TCR beta chains apparently HLA-restricted. For TCR beta chains, V- and J-gene trimming was later linked to a missense DCLRE1C variant. Being productive about 87% or about 30% of the time was typical of most TCR beta V segments in an earlier analysis.

The sample taken for sequencing was PBMCs. The sequence was collected from a man aged 25-40 years in good health and CMV-seropositive.

CDR3 protein: CASSLGTGEMNTEAFF. The CDR3 region has the DNA TGTGCCAGCAGCCTAGGGACAGGGGAGATGAACACTGAAGCTTTCTTT. The genes are TRBV5-4 and TRBJ1-1, with 10 bases that match TRBD1. V lost 4 bases, J lost 0 bases, and 6 bases stayed unmatched. The germline gives CDR1 SGHNT, CDR2 YYREEE (reference sequence). The CDR3 loop spans 16 amino acids. The full variable domain, rest sourced from reference TRBV5-4 and TRBJ1-1, is ETGVTQSPTHLIKTRGQQVTLRCSSQSGHNTVSWYQQALGQGPQFIFQYYREEENGRGNFPPRFSGLQFPNYSSELNVNALELDDSALYLCASSLGTGEMNTEAFFGQGTRLTVV.